This T cell receptor (beta chain) was sequenced during a study of T cell repertoires in cytomegalovirus infection (dated by TCRdb to the late 2010s). At the level of the whole study: Donor HLA type was relevant to the analysis, because carriage of CMV infection together with the matching HLA type was indicated by public TCR beta signatures. The paper as a whole reports these results and caveats: Cumulative frequency of public TCR beta family members discriminated carriers of CMV infection plus the relevant HLA type in this cohort and an independent 352-donor cohort. The ex vivo response was dominated by HLA-C-restricted CMV-specific TCR beta clonotypes, and the single most frequent clonotype in two of eight donors was supplied by these HLA-C-restricted clonotypes.

This clonotype was seen repeatedly, ten times or more. This clone's antigen is unknown. No base quality values were provided; no much bigger clone lies one nucleotide off. Instrument used: Illumina HiSeq 1500. The raw public data were reprocessed by TCRdb itself: fastp quality trimming at Q25, MiXCR clonotype calling, in-frame beta chains only. Here each entry gathers all rows of one CDR3 protein and keeps the most common genes and DNA. Across this sample there are hundreds of thousands of distinct CDR3 sequences, with approximately 6.7% seen only once. The biggest ten clones account for under 7.5% of the sample. V loses 8 bases, J loses 5 bases, and the germline ends lie 16 bases apart. The CDR3 has 15 amino acids, counting the end cysteine and phenylalanine. The kept DNA is CDR3 alone, 45 bases in frame from the first base. CDR1 and CDR2 (MNHEY, SVGAGI) derive from the germline V gene.

This receptor was taken from a human donor in good health (CMV status not recorded). Some clones in this sample may be carry-over from other donors' samples. The chain uses TRBV6-5 and TRBJ1-6; a confident D gene designation cannot be given. Sequencing was performed on PBMCs. At the DNA level, the sequence is TGTGCCAGCCGACTACCTGGCAGAAATAATTCACCCCTCCACTTT. It codes for CASRLPGRNNSPLHF.